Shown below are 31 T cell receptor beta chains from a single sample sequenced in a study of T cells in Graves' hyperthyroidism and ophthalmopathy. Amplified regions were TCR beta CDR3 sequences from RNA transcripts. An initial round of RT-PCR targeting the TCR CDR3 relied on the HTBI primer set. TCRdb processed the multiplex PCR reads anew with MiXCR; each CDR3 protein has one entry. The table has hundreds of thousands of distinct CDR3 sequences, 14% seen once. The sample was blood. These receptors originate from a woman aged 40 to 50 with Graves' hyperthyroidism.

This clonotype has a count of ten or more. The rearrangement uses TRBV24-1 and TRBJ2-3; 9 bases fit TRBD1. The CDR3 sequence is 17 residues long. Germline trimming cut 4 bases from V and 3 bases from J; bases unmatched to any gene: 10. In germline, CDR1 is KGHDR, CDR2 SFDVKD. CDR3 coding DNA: TGTGCCACCAGTGAAGCTGCCGGGACAGGGCTGACAGATACGCAGTATTTT. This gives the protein CATSEAAGTGLTDTQYF.

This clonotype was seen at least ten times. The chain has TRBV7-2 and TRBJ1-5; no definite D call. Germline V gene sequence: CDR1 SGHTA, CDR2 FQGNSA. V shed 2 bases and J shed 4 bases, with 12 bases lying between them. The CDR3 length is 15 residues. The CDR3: CASSLREAVNQPQHF. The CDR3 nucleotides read TGTGCCAGCAGCTTAAGGGAGGCGGTTAATCAGCCCCAGCATTTT.

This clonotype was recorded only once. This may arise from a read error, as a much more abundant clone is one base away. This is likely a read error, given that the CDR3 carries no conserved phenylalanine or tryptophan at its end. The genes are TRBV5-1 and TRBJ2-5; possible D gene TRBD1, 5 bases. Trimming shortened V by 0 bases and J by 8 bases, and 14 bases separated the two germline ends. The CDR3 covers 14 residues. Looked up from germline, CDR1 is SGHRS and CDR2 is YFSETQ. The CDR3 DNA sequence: TGCGCCAGCAGCTTGGGACAACCGACAGAAACCCAGTACCTC. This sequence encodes CASSLGQPTETQYL.

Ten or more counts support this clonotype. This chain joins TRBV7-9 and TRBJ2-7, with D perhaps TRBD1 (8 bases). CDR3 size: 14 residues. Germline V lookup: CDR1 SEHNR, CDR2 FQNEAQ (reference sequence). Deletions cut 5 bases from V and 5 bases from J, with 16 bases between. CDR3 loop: CASSPQGAGDEQYF. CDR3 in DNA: TGTGCCAGCAGCCCTCAGGGGGCGGGGGACGAGCAGTACTTC.

The CDR3 nucleotides are TGTGCCAGCAGTTACTTACGGACAGGGGCCCAAAACATTCAGTACTTC. It encodes CASSYLRTGAQNIQYF. The chain carries TRBV6-9 and TRBJ2-4; 9 bases align to TRBD1. V was clipped by 3 bases and J by 5 bases; unmatched bases: 8. Germline V gives CDR1 MNHGY, CDR2 SVAAGI. This CDR3 region has 16 residues.

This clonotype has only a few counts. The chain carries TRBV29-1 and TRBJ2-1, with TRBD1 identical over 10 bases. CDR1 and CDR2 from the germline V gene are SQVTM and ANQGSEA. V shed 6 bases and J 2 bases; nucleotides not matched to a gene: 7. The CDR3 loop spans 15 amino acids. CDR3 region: CSVADRGETYNEQFF. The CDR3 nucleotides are TGCAGCGTCGCGGACAGGGGGGAAACCTACAATGAGCAGTTCTTC.

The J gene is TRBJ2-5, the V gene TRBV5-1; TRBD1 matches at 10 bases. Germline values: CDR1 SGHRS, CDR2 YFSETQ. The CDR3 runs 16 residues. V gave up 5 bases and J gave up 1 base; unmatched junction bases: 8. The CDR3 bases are TGCGCCAGCAGTCTTAGGACAGGGGGGATCCAAGAGACCCAGTACTTC. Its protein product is CASSLRTGGIQETQYF.

The CDR3 reads CASSGQGQGVISPLHF. CDR3 sequence (DNA): TGTGCCAGCAGCGGGCAGGGGCAGGGTGTTATTTCACCCCTCCACTTT. The rearrangement uses TRBV9 and TRBJ1-6, with D tentatively TRBD1 (6 bases). Deletions cut 3 bases from V and 9 bases from J, with 19 bases between. There are 16 residues in the CDR3. CDR1 is SGDLS and CDR2 is YYNGEE in the germline V gene.

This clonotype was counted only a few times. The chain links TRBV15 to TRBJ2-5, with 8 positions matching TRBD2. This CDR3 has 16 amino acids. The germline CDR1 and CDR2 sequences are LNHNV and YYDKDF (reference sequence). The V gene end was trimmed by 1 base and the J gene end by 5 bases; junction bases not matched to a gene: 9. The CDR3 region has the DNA TGTGCCACCAGCAGAGTTAGAGCGGGAGCTCAGGAGACCCAGTACTTC. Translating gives CATSRVRAGAQETQYF. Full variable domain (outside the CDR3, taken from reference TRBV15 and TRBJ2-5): DAMVIQNPRYQVTQFGKPVTLSCSQTLNHNVMYWYQQKSSQAPKLLFHYYDKDFNNEADTPDNFQSRRPNTSFCFLDIRSPGLGDTAMYLCATSRVRAGAQETQYFGPGTRLLVL.

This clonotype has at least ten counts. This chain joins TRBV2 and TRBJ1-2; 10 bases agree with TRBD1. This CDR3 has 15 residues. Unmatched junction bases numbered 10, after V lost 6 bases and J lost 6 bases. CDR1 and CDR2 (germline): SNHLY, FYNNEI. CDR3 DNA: TGTGCCAGCAGGGGCCGACAGGGGGCTAAGGATGGCTACACCTTC. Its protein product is CASRGRQGAKDGYTF.

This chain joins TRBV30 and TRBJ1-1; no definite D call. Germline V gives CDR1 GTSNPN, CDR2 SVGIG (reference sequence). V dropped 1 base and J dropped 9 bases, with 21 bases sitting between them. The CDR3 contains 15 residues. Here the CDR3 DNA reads TGTGCCTGGAGTGGGGAAAGTGCGGGCCAGAGTAAAGCTTTCTTT. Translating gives CAWSGESAGQSKAFF. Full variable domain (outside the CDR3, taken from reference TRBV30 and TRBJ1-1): SQTIHQWPATLVQPVGSPLSLECTVEGTSNPNLYWYRQAAGRGLQLLFYSVGIGQISSEVPQNLSASRPQDRQFILSSKKLLLSDSGFYLCAWSGESAGQSKAFFGQGTRLTVV.

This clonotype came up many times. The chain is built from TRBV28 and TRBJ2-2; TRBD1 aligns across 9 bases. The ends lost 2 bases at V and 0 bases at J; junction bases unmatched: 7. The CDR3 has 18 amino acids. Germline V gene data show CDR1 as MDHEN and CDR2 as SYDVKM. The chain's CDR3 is CASSLRGYRGPNTGELFF. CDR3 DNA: TGTGCCAGCAGTTTAAGGGGATACAGGGGGCCGAACACCGGGGAGCTGTTTTTT.

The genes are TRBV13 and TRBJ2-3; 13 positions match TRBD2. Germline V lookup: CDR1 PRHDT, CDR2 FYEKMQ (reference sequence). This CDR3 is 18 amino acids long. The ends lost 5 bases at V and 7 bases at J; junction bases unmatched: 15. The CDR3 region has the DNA TGTGCCAGCAGCGCCAGGGGGACTAGCGGGAATCCCACTAATACGCAGTATTTT. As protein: CASSARGTSGNPTNTQYF.

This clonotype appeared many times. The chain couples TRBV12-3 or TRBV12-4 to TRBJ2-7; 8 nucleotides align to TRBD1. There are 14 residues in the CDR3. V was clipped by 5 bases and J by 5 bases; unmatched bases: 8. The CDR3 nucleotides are TGTGCCAGCAGTCTCCCCCAGGACAGGGACGAGCAGTACTTC. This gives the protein CASSLPQDRDEQYF.

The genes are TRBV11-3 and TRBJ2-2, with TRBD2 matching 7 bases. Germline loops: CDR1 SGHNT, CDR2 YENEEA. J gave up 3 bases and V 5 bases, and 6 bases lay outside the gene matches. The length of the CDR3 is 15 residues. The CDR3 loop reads CASSPGGLDTGELFF. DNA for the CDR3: TGTGCCAGCAGCCCTGGCGGACTAGACACCGGGGAGCTGTTTTTT.

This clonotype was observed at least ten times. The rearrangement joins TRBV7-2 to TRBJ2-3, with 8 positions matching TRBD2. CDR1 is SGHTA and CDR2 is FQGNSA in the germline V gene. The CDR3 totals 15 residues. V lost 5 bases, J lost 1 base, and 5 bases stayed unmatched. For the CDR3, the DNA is TGTGCCAGCAGCAGGACGGGGGGGCGCACAGATACGCAGTATTTT. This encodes CASSRTGGRTDTQYF.

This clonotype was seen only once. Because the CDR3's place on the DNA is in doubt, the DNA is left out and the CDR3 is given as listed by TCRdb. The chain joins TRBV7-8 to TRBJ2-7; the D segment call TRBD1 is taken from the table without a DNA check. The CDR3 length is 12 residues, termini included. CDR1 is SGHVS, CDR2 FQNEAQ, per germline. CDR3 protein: CASSFGQGEQYF.

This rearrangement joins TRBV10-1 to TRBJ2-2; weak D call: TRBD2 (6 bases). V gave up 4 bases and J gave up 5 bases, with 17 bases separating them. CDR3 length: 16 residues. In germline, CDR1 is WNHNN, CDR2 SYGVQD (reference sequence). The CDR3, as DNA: TGCGCCAGCAGTGTCTCAGGACTATCCTTTACCGGGGAGCTGTTTTTT. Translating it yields CASSVSGLSFTGELFF.

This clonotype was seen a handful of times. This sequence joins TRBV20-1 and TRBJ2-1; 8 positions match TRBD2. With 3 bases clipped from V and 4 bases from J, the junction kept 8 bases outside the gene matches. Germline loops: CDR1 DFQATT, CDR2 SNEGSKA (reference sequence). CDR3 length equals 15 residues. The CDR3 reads CSASRTSGVYNEQFF. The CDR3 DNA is TGCAGTGCTAGCCGAACTAGCGGTGTTTACAATGAGCAGTTCTTC.

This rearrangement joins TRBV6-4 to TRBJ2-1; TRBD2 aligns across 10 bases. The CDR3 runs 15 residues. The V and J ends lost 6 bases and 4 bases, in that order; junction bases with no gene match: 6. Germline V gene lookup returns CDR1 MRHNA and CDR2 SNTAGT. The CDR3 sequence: CASRETSGIYNEQFF. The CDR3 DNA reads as TGTGCCAGCAGGGAAACTAGCGGGATATACAATGAGCAGTTCTTC.

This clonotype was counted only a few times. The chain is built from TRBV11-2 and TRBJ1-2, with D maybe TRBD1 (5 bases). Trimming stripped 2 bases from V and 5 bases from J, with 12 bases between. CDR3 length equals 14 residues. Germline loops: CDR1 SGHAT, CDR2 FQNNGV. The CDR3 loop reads CASSLHDSSYGYTF. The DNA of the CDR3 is TGTGCCAGCAGCTTACATGACAGCTCGTATGGCTACACCTTC.

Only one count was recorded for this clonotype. The chain's CDR3 is CASSSSGRDTQYF. The DNA of the CDR3 is TGTGCCAGCAGCTCCTCCGGGCGGGATACGCAGTATTTT. V and J are TRBV7-3 and TRBJ2-3, with no clear D. Germline V gene lookup returns CDR1 SGHTA and CDR2 FQGTGA. This CDR3 contains 13 residues. Between the trimmed V and J ends, which lost 4 bases and 6 bases, there was a span of 11 bases.

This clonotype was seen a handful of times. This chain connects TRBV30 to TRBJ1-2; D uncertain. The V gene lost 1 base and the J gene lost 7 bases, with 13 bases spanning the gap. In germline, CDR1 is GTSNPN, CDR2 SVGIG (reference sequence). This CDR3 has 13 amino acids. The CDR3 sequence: CAWSAGRYFGYTF. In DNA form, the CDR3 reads TGTGCCTGGAGTGCAGGACGGTATTTTGGCTACACCTTC.

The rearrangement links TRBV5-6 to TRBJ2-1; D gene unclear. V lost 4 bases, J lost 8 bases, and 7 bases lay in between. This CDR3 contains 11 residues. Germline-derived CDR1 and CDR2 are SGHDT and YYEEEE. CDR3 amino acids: CASSHSYEQFF. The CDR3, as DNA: TGTGCCAGCAGCCATTCATATGAGCAGTTCTTC.

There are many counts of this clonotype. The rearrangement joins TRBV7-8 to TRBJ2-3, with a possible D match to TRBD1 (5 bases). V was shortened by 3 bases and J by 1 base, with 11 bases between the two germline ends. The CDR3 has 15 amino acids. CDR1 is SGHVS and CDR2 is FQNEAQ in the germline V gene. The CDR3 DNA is TGTGCCAGCAGCTTTCAGGGCGCAGGCACAGATACGCAGTATTTT. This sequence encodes CASSFQGAGTDTQYF.

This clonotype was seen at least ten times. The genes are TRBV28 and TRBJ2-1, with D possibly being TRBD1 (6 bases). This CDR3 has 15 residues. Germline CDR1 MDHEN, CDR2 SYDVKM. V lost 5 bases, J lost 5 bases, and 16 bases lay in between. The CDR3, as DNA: TGTGCCAGCAGTACCCAGGGGTGGGAGAACAATGAGCAGTTCTTC. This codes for CASSTQGWENNEQFF.

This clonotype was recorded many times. The CDR3 nucleotides are TGTGCCAGCAGCCCTAGTTCCGGGACAGGGAATGGCTACACCTTC. It encodes CASSPSSGTGNGYTF. This rearrangement joins TRBV7-2 to TRBJ1-2, with TRBD1 matching 9 bases. V shed 5 bases, J shed 6 bases, and the junction held 10 bases outside the gene matches. The CDR3 totals 15 residues. In germline, CDR1 is SGHTA, CDR2 FQGNSA.

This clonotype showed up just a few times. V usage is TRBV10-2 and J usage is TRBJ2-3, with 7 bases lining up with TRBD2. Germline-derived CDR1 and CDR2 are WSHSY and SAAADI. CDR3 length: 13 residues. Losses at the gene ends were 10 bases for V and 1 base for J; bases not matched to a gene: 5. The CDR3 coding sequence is TGCGCCACCGCGGGAGACGGCACAGATACGCAGTATTTT. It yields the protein CATAGDGTDTQYF.

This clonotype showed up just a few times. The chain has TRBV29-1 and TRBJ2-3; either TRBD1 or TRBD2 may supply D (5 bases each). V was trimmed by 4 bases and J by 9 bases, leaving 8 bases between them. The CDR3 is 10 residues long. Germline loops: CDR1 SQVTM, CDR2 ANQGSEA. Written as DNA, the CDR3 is TGCAGCGTTGGTGGGGACACGCAGTATTTT. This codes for CSVGGDTQYF.

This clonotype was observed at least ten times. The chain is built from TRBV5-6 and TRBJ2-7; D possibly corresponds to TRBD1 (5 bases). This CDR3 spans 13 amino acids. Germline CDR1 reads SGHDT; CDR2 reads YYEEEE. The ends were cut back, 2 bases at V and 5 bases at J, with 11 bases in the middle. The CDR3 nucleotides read TGTGCCAGCAGCTTACCAGGGCACCACGAGCAGTACTTC. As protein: CASSLPGHHEQYF.

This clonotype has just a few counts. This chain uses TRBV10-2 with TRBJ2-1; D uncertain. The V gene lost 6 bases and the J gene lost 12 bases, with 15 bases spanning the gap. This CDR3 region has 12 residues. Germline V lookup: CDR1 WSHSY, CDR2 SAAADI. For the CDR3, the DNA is TGCGCCAGCAGCCCAAGGGCTAAGGGGCAGTTCTTC. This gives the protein CASSPRAKGQFF.